These T cell receptor beta chains were read from a single sample in a study of radiation and T cells in renal cell carcinoma. TCRdb's copy holds only in-frame clones and misses some; the assay was immunoSEQ multiplex PCR. The data contain about 15,000 clones, around three fifths of them singletons. The sample in question was tumor tissue, obtained from a patient whose treatment included radiotherapy and nephrectomy. These receptor sequences come from a woman between 70 and 85 years old with renal cell carcinoma. CDR3s include the opening cysteine and the closing phenylalanine or tryptophan.

CDR3: CASTPGGYNEQFF; V: TRBV11-2
CDR3: CASSTAGYEQYF; V: TRBV5-5
CDR3: CASSPLISSYNEQFF; V: TRBV9
CDR3: CASSLADQETQYF; V: TRBV11-2
CDR3: CASSESGAPLF; V: TRBV10-2
CDR3: CASREDGNSGNTIYF; V: TRBV2
CDR3: CASSVPRGGGETGELFF; V: TRBV5-1
CDR3: CASSIDKFAGANYNEQFF; V: TRBV19
CDR3: CASSWSGSYNEQFF; V: TRBV27
CDR3: CASTLDSGAGYNEQFF; V: TRBV5-1
CDR3: CASSPTGSNYGYTF; V: TRBV4-2
CDR3: CASSVRTPGELFF; V: TRBV9
CDR3: CAHRDTSTGELFF; V: TRBV5-1
CDR3: CASSQDRLAYRTDTQYF; V: TRBV7-2
CDR3: CASSAGLSGNTIYF; V: TRBV6-5
CDR3: CASSQTGETEAFF; V: TRBV7-9
CDR3: CASSQDLAGGQVGELFF; V: TRBV4-2
CDR3: CASSRRGETQYF; V: TRBV9
CDR3: CASSPDPGLAGEQYF; V: TRBV5-1
CDR3: CASSLKLAGNIQYF; V: TRBV11-2
CDR3: CASSSRGGEGSPLHF; V: TRBV6-5
CDR3: CASSPTLGPQHEQYF; V: TRBV7-9
CDR3: CASSPGLAGASSSYEQYF; V: TRBV7-3
CDR3: CASSLGGGSAQETQYF; V: TRBV7-9
CDR3: CASSEGQNTEAFF; V: TRBV9
CDR3: CASSGHSISSYNEQFF; V: TRBV7-6
CDR3: CASSEFSGRTYEQYF; V: TRBV7-2
CDR3: CASSSPRGVTYNEQFF; V: TRBV11-2
CDR3: CASSPTGGEAFF; V: TRBV18
CDR3: CATQQGFTSGGQETQYF; V: TRBV7-6
CDR3: CASSLGTSGASSYNEQFF; V: TRBV5-1
CDR3: CASRPRDGYEQYF; V: TRBV2
CDR3: CASSPPGAGELFF; V: TRBV7-3
CDR3: CASSVSPRRGGLDTQYF; V: TRBV9
CDR3: CASSFGPPTTNEKLFF; V: TRBV5-1
CDR3: CASSPSQGFQPQHF; V: TRBV18
CDR3: CAWRSGRGYTF; V: TRBV30
CDR3: CASSNRRGSEEKLFF; V: TRBV6-6
CDR3: CAISDRGQSEAFF; V: TRBV6-1
CDR3: CASSSYALVQYF; V: TRBV28
CDR3: CASSAAGTSGIETQYF; V: TRBV2
CDR3: CAISESAGGTNEQYF; V: TRBV10-3
CDR3: CASSEGRNEKLFF; V: TRBV18
CDR3: CASSQETWGPLYEQYF; V: TRBV14
CDR3: CATSTGTAQTRYQPQHF; V: TRBV15
CDR3: CATSPAEGSPSGNTIYF; V: TRBV15
CDR3: CASSQVGLAVVYTF; V: TRBV4-1
CDR3: CASSVDSPREAQYF; V: TRBV5-1
CDR3: CASREGFRNGELFF; V: TRBV6-5
CDR3: CASRKREGYNEQFF; V: TRBV19
CDR3: CASSQVSWTSGKLGEQFF; V: TRBV14
CDR3: CASSIGAAPTPYEQYF; V: TRBV19
CDR3: CASSPYGGAYEQYF; V: TRBV27
CDR3: CASSTDPFWEQYF; V: TRBV6-5
CDR3: CASSQGALETQYF; V: TRBV7-8